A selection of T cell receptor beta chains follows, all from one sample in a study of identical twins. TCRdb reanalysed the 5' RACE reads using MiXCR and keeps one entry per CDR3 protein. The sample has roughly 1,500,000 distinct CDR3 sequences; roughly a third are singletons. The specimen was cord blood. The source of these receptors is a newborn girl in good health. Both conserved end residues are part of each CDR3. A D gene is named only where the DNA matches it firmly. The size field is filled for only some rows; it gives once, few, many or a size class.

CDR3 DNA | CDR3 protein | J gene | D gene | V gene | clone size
TGTGCCAGCAACCCAAAGCGGGGGGGCCCCACAGATACGCAGTATTTT | CASNPKRGGPTDTQYF | TRBJ2-3 | TRBD2 | TRBV6-1 | few
TGCGCCAGCAGCCTATCATCCCCAACTAATGAAAAACTGTTTTTT | CASSLSSPTNEKLFF | TRBJ1-4 | . | TRBV5-1 | .
TGTGCCAGCAATAGGGCAGGGCAAAACACCGGGGAGCTGTTTTTT | CASNRAGQNTGELFF | TRBJ2-2 | . | TRBV6-1 | .
TGTGCCAGCAGGGATATAGGACTAGACCAAGAGACCCAGTACTTC | CASRDIGLDQETQYF | TRBJ2-5 | TRBD2 | TRBV7-9 | .
TGCGCCAGCAACCAGTGGACAGGTCACACTGAAGCTTTCTTT | CASNQWTGHTEAFF | TRBJ1-1 | TRBD1 | TRBV4-1 | .
TGTGCCAACCTGGACAGGGACACCGGGGAGCTGTTTTTT | CANLDRDTGELFF | TRBJ2-2 | TRBD1 | TRBV28 | .
TGTGCCAGCACGGAAAGGGTACGAGGTTCACCCCTCCACTTT | CASTERVRGSPLHF | TRBJ1-6 | . | TRBV12-3/TRBV12-4 | few
TGTGCCAGCCTCCGCGCCGGTGGGAATGAGCAGTTCTTC | CASLRAGGNEQFF | TRBJ2-1 | . | TRBV27 | few
TGTGCCAGCACCCGGACTAGCGCGAGCTCCTACGAGCAGTACTTC | CASTRTSASSYEQYF | TRBJ2-7 | TRBD2 | TRBV5-4 | .
TGTGCCAGCAGCCGCGGGACTGATGGGACCAGCTACACCTTC | CASSRGTDGTSYTF | TRBJ1-2 | . | TRBV7-9 | .
TGTGCCAGCAGCTTAGGCCGGACGGGGAAAGCTTTCTTT | CASSLGRTGKAFF | TRBJ1-1 | . | TRBV5-6 | few
TGTGCCAGCAGTCTTGGCAGCGGGGGGGCTTCAGATACGCAGTATTTT | CASSLGSGGASDTQYF | TRBJ2-3 | TRBD2 | TRBV12-3/TRBV12-4 | .
TGTGCCAGCAGTTTAGCGCGACTAGCGGAAGGCACAGATACGCAGTATTTT | CASSLARLAEGTDTQYF | TRBJ2-3 | TRBD2 | TRBV12-3/TRBV12-4 | .
TGTGCCAGCAGCCCCGGGACTAGCGGGATCCAAGAGACCCAGTACTTC | CASSPGTSGIQETQYF | TRBJ2-5 | TRBD2 | TRBV3-1 | few
TGTGCCAGCTCACCAACTAGCTACTACAATGAGCAGTTCTTC | CASSPTSYYNEQFF | TRBJ2-1 | . | TRBV18 | few
TGTGCCAGCAGTTTAGATAGGAATACGCAGTATTTT | CASSLDRNTQYF | TRBJ2-3 | . | TRBV12-3/TRBV12-4 | many
TGTGCCAGCAGCCAAGAGGTTTTGGACAGCACAGATACGCAGTATTTT | CASSQEVLDSTDTQYF | TRBJ2-3 | . | TRBV4-2 | .
TGTGCCAGCCCCGAACTACTCGGACAGGGGCAGTGCACAGATACGCAGTATTTT | CASPELLGQGQCTDTQYF | TRBJ2-3 | TRBD1 | TRBV13 | few
TGTGCCATCAGTCTGACAGGGGGTACAAATCAGCCCCAGCATTTT | CAISLTGGTNQPQHF | TRBJ1-5 | TRBD1 | TRBV10-3 | .
TGTGCCAGCAGCCAACCGGGACTCGACCCCCACAATGAGCAGTTCTTC | CASSQPGLDPHNEQFF | TRBJ2-1 | . | TRBV3-1 | .
TGTGCCAGCAGCCCATCAGCGGGGGGGTACAATGAGCAGTTCTTC | CASSPSAGGYNEQFF | TRBJ2-1 | TRBD2 | TRBV18 | many
TGTGCTAGTGAAGAAACAGATACGCAGTATTTT | CASEETDTQYF | TRBJ2-3 | . | TRBV12-5 | .
TGTGCCAGCAGCCCGTATAGCGGGGGGGCCTACAATGAGCAGTACTTC | CASSPYSGGAYNEQYF | TRBJ2-7 | TRBD2 | TRBV3-1 | few
TGTGCCATCAGTGAGCTGAAGACAGGGAGCTATGGCTACACCTTC | CAISELKTGSYGYTF | TRBJ1-2 | TRBD1 | TRBV10-3 | few
TGTGCCAGCAGCCGGACTAGCGGGGGGGCCGTTCTCAATGAGCAGTTCTTC | CASSRTSGGAVLNEQFF | TRBJ2-1 | TRBD2 | TRBV7-2 | .
TGTGCCACCAGCAGTCACCGACAGGGCAATCAGCCCCAGCATTTT | CATSSHRQGNQPQHF | TRBJ1-5 | . | TRBV15 | .
TGCGCCAGCAGCTTGATTGGGGACAGGGGGGATACGCAGTATTTT | CASSLIGDRGDTQYF | TRBJ2-3 | TRBD1 | TRBV5-1 | few
TGTGCCAGCAGCTTAAGAGAGGGGAGGGGGTCCACAGATACGCAGTATTTT | CASSLREGRGSTDTQYF | TRBJ2-3 | . | TRBV7-8 | few
TGCAGCGCCCGGACGGACCTAATGAACACTGAAGCTTTCTTT | CSARTDLMNTEAFF | TRBJ1-1 | . | TRBV29-1 | .
TGTGCCAGCAGTTTTGGCACTCTCGCAGATACGCAGTATTTT | CASSFGTLADTQYF | TRBJ2-3 | . | TRBV28 | .
TGTGCCAGCAGTTTTGGTAGCGGGGGTTATTCCTACGAGCAGTACTTC | CASSFGSGGYSYEQYF | TRBJ2-7 | TRBD2 | TRBV28 | many
TGTGCCAGCAGTGCTAGGGGGATAGCCAAAAACATTCAGTACTTC | CASSARGIAKNIQYF | TRBJ2-4 | . | TRBV2 | .
TGTGCCAGCAGATCCGGGACACACGCCAATCAGCCCCAGCATTTT | CASRSGTHANQPQHF | TRBJ1-5 | . | TRBV12-3/TRBV12-4 | .
TGTGCCAGCAGGCTCATAGCGGGAGCCGACGAGCAGTACTTC | CASRLIAGADEQYF | TRBJ2-7 | TRBD2 | TRBV12-3/TRBV12-4 | few
TGTGCCAGCAGCATTTCCGGGACTAGCGGTGCCTACGAGCAGTACTTC | CASSISGTSGAYEQYF | TRBJ2-7 | TRBD2 | TRBV9 | once
TGTGCTAGTGGTTTGGTACGCGCGACAGGGGGCTCATTTAACTATGGCTACACCTTC | CASGLVRATGGSFNYGYTF | TRBJ1-2 | TRBD1 | TRBV12-5 | .
TGTGCCAGCAGCCCTGGATTAGCGGGCCACTACGAGCAGTACTTC | CASSPGLAGHYEQYF | TRBJ2-7 | TRBD2 | TRBV28 | many
TGTGCCAGCAGCCCGACTAATAGCAATCAGCCCCAGCATTTT | CASSPTNSNQPQHF | TRBJ1-5 | . | TRBV11-2 | .
TGTGCCAGCTCACCACCGCAGGGCTACGAGCAGTACTTC | CASSPPQGYEQYF | TRBJ2-7 | . | TRBV18 | few
TGTGCCAGCAGCCACCGGGACGAATACGAGCAGTACTTC | CASSHRDEYEQYF | TRBJ2-7 | . | TRBV11-3 | .
TGCAGTGCTAGGGTGGGGGTAGCGGGACACGGCTCCTACGAGCAGTACTTC | CSARVGVAGHGSYEQYF | TRBJ2-7 | TRBD2 | TRBV20-1 | few
TGTGCCAGCAGCTTACTAGCGGGACTTGGGGAGACCCAGTACTTC | CASSLLAGLGETQYF | TRBJ2-5 | TRBD2 | TRBV11-1 | few
TGCAGTGCTAAGGTCACGGGACTAGCGGGTCCACGACTCTACAATGAGCAGTTCTTC | CSAKVTGLAGPRLYNEQFF | TRBJ2-1 | TRBD2 | TRBV20-1 | .
TGCGCCAGCAACCAGAACACCGGGGAGCTGTTTTTT | CASNQNTGELFF | TRBJ2-2 | . | TRBV5-1 | .
TGTGCCAGCAGTGACAGGGGAAAAGGGTACGAGCAGTACTTC | CASSDRGKGYEQYF | TRBJ2-7 | . | TRBV6-1 | few